The 26 T cell receptor beta chains presented below share a single source sample, sequenced in a study of cytomegalovirus exposure and HLA in healthy donors. Assay: immunoSEQ multiplex PCR; the TCRdb copy retains only in-frame clones and omits some. Here the sample spans 250,000 to 400,000 clones, around 87% being singletons. Sequences were obtained from PBMCs. Receptor source: a young woman in good health and CMV-seropositive.

The J gene is TRBJ1-2, the V gene TRBV29-1; tentatively, D is TRBD1 (6 bases). The CDR3 contains 15 residues. The ends were cut back, 2 bases at V and 2 bases at J, with 15 bases in the middle. Germline V gene lookup returns CDR1 SQVTM and CDR2 ANQGSEA. This CDR3 reads CSVEKVGTQNYGYTF. CDR3 nucleotides: TGCAGCGTTGAAAAAGTGGGGACACAGAACTATGGCTACACCTTC.

The J gene is TRBJ2-3, the V gene TRBV7-7; tentatively, D is TRBD2 (6 bases). Looked up from germline, CDR1 is SSHAT and CDR2 is FNYEAQ (reference sequence). The CDR3 has 19 amino acids. Deletions cut 5 bases from V and 3 bases from J, with 27 bases between. The CDR3 bases are TGTGCCAGCAGCCGTCCCTCGGGACTCGCCATCAGAGGTACAGATACGCAGTATTTT. Encoded protein: CASSRPSGLAIRGTDTQYF. The full variable domain, rest sourced from reference TRBV7-7 and TRBJ2-3, is GAGVSQSPRYKVTKRGQDVTLRCDPISSHATLYWYQQALGQGPEFLTYFNYEAQPDKSGLPSDRFSAERPEGSISTLTIQRTEQRDSAMYRCASSRPSGLAIRGTDTQYFGPGTRLTVL.

The chain combines TRBV10-3 with TRBJ1-4; weak D call: TRBD1 (6 bases). V was clipped by 2 bases and J by 3 bases, with 10 bases between them. The germline CDR1 and CDR2 sequences are ENHRY and SYGVKD. The CDR3 sequence is 15 residues long. Here the CDR3 reads CAISERAGANEKLFF. CDR3 DNA: TGTGCCATCAGTGAGAGGGCAGGGGCTAATGAAAAACTGTTTTTT.

V gene TRBV5-1 combines with J gene TRBJ2-1, with 10 bases aligning to TRBD2. Per germline, CDR1 SGHRS and CDR2 YFSETQ. The CDR3 covers 16 residues. Unmatched junction bases numbered 5, after V lost 1 base and J lost 4 bases. In DNA form, the CDR3 reads TGCGCCAGCAGCTTGTTTGCTAGCGGGGGATACAATGAGCAGTTCTTC. Residues: CASSLFASGGYNEQFF. Using reference TRBV5-1 and TRBJ2-1 for the parts outside the CDR3, the full variable domain is KAGVTQTPRYLIKTRGQQVTLSCSPISGHRSVSWYQQTPGQGLQFLFEYFSETQRNKGNFPGRFSGRQFSNSRSEMNVSTLELGDSALYLCASSLFASGGYNEQFFGPGTRLTVL.

This CDR3 reads CASRAGTTGGYEQYF. CDR3 in DNA: TGTGCCAGCAGAGCCGGGACCACAGGGGGGTACGAGCAGTACTTC. This sequence joins TRBV2 and TRBJ2-7; TRBD1 agrees at 8 bases. The CDR3 is made up of 15 amino acids. Germline loops: CDR1 SNHLY, CDR2 FYNNEI. J lost 4 bases, V lost 6 bases, and 11 bases had no gene match.

The rearrangement uses TRBV9 and TRBJ1-1; D is undetermined. The V gene lost 0 bases and the J gene lost 0 bases, with 15 bases spanning the gap. CDR3 length equals 17 residues. CDR1 and CDR2 (germline): SGDLS, YYNGEE. The CDR3 spells CASSVDGFFSLNTEAFF. The CDR3 DNA sequence: TGTGCCAGCAGCGTAGATGGCTTCTTCTCCCTGAACACTGAAGCTTTCTTT.

This rearrangement joins TRBV27 to TRBJ2-3; D gene uncertain. The germline V gene encodes CDR1 MNHEY and CDR2 SMNVEV (reference sequence). The V end lost 4 bases, the J end lost 6 bases, and 11 bases lay between the germline ends. CDR3 length: 13 residues. CDR3: CASSSLLEDTQYF. CDR3 sequence (DNA): TGTGCCAGCAGTTCCCTATTGGAGGATACGCAGTATTTT.

A single count supports this clone. This chain uses TRBV30 with TRBJ2-1; D is ambiguous. The CDR3 spans 11 residues. The V end lost 4 bases, the J end lost 7 bases, and 8 bases lay between the germline ends. Germline CDR1 reads GTSNPN; CDR2 reads SVGIG (reference sequence). The CDR3, as DNA: TGTGCCTGGACCCGATTGAATGAGCAGTTCTTC. It specifies CAWTRLNEQFF.

DNA for the CDR3: TGTGCCAGCAGTGAAGGTCCTGCAAGGGGTACTCAGCCCCAGCATTTT. Its protein is CASSEGPARGTQPQHF. The V call is TRBV6-1, the J call TRBJ1-5, with D possibly matching TRBD1 (5 bases). The V end was cut by 1 base, the J end by 6 bases, with 16 bases between. CDR3 length equals 16 residues. CDR1 and CDR2 (germline): MNHNS, SASEGT.

The V and J genes are TRBV12-2 and TRBJ2-1; the table's D call TRBD2 went unverified against the DNA. TRBV12-2 is labeled a pseudogene. The CDR3 covers 17 residues. As DNA, the CDR3 is TGTGCAAGTCGCCCTAGGCGCCGGGGAGCTTGCTACAATGAGCAGTTCTTC. Its translation is CASRPRRRGACYNEQFF.

This clone was seen a few times. The rearrangement joins TRBV27 to TRBJ2-7; TRBD2 matches at 8 bases. With 3 bases clipped from V and 4 bases from J, the junction kept 5 bases outside the gene matches. Germline values: CDR1 MNHEY, CDR2 SMNVEV (reference sequence). CDR3 length: 14 residues. CDR3 coding DNA: TGTGCCAGCAGTTTCGGTCGCGGGGGGTACGAGCAGTACTTC. Residues: CASSFGRGGYEQYF.

This chain joins TRBV7-9 and TRBJ1-2; TRBD1 might be the D (5 bases). From germline, CDR1 is SEHNR and CDR2 FQNEAQ (reference sequence). The CDR3 sequence is 12 residues long. V was cut by 7 bases and J by 5 bases, with 11 bases left in between. This CDR3 reads CASTERGYGYTF. CDR3 coding DNA: TGTGCCAGCACGGAAAGGGGATATGGCTACACCTTC.

The chain couples TRBV28 to TRBJ2-7, with 9 bases identical to TRBD1. Germline V gene data show CDR1 as MDHEN and CDR2 as SYDVKM. The trim removed 5 bases at V and 4 bases at J, leaving 6 bases unmatched. There are 14 residues in the CDR3. CDR3 DNA: TGTGCCAGCAGTGTGGGACAGGGTTCGTACGAGCAGTACTTC. Amino acids: CASSVGQGSYEQYF.

The chain links TRBV9 to TRBJ1-6; 8 nucleotides match TRBD1. The germline CDR1 and CDR2 sequences are SGDLS and YYNGEE. The CDR3 length is 13 residues. V shed 7 bases and J 5 bases; nucleotides not matched to a gene: 2. The CDR3 sequence: CASGTGDNSPLHF. In DNA, the CDR3 is TGTGCCAGCGGGACAGGCGATAATTCACCCCTCCACTTT. Variable domain in full (rest from reference TRBV9 and TRBJ1-6): DSGVTQTPKHLITATGQRVTLRCSPRSGDLSVYWYQQSLDQGLQFLIQYYNGEERAKGNILERFSAQQFPDLHSELNLSSLELGDSALYFCASGTGDNSPLHFGNGTRLTVT.

The rearrangement joins TRBV18 to TRBJ1-2; D is unclear. V was trimmed by 3 bases and J by 3 bases, leaving 14 bases between them. The CDR3 contains 15 residues. The germline V gene encodes CDR1 KGHSH and CDR2 LQKENI. The CDR3 coding sequence is TGTGCCAGCTCACCCTCTGACAACGGATACTATGGCTACACCTTC. It translates to CASSPSDNGYYGYTF.

The V gene is TRBV11-2, the J gene TRBJ2-7; TRBD1 aligns across 8 bases. The CDR3 loop spans 15 amino acids. Germline CDR1 reads SGHAT; CDR2 reads FQNNGV. V was clipped by 2 bases and J by 2 bases; unmatched bases: 5. CDR3 sequence: CASSLQTGVPYEQYF. The CDR3 DNA sequence: TGTGCCAGCAGCTTACAGACAGGGGTTCCCTACGAGCAGTACTTC.

This clone was seen once. The chain carries TRBV27 and TRBJ2-7, with a weak D call TRBD2 (6 bases). The germline V gene encodes CDR1 MNHEY and CDR2 SMNVEV (reference sequence). This CDR3 has 15 residues. V was shortened by 0 bases and J by 4 bases, with 13 bases between the two germline ends. CDR3 residues: CASSLSPRGGYEQYF. The CDR3 coding sequence is TGTGCCAGCAGTTTATCGCCCCGAGGAGGGTACGAGCAGTACTTC.

This clone was detected a few times. The chain joins TRBV7-9 to TRBJ1-4; unclear D gene. This CDR3 is built from 15 residues. Trimming pared 4 bases from V and 7 bases from J, leaving 16 bases between. Germline V gene sequence: CDR1 SEHNR, CDR2 FQNEAQ (reference sequence). The CDR3 spells CASSSPGRGVEKLFF. In DNA form, the CDR3 reads TGTGCCAGCAGCTCCCCCGGACGAGGAGTTGAAAAACTGTTTTTT. The full variable domain, in which reference TRBV7-9 and TRBJ1-4 provide the parts outside the CDR3, is DTGVSQNPRHKITKRGQNVTFRCDPISEHNRLYWYRQTLGQGPEFLTYFQNEAQLEKSRLLSDRFSAERPKGSFSTLEIQRTEQGDSAMYLCASSSPGRGVEKLFFGSGTQLSVL.

The chain uses TRBV6-5 and TRBJ1-5; D not certain. With 6 bases removed from V and 1 base from J, the gap between germline ends came to 13 bases. This CDR3 is built from 15 residues. Per germline, CDR1 MNHEY and CDR2 SVGAGI. CDR3 nucleotide sequence: TGTGCCAGCAGATTAAGCGGGAGGAGCAATCAGCCCCAGCATTTT. Its protein product is CASRLSGRSNQPQHF.

The chain combines TRBV5-1 with TRBJ1-4, with TRBD1 matching over 9 bases. Germline V gene lookup returns CDR1 SGHRS and CDR2 YFSETQ. The CDR3 has 18 amino acids. V lost 2 bases and J lost 7; bases outside the gene matches: 15. CDR3: CASSFNPPSTGGGEKLFF. The CDR3 nucleotides read TGCGCCAGCAGCTTTAACCCTCCCTCGACAGGGGGGGGTGAAAAACTGTTTTTT.

The V call is TRBV29-1, the J call TRBJ1-1; maybe TRBD1 (6 bases). This CDR3 is 12 amino acids long. Trimming took off 5 bases at V and 5 bases at J, with 12 bases between the two ends. The germline V gene has CDR1 SQVTM and CDR2 ANQGSEA. CDR3 loop: CSVRAQGTEAFF. The CDR3 nucleotides are TGCAGCGTTCGGGCCCAGGGGACTGAAGCTTTCTTT.

The chain links TRBV5-1 to TRBJ2-2; 8 bases are shared with TRBD2. The CDR3 runs to 19 residues. V lost 0 bases, J lost 0 bases, and 10 bases stayed unmatched. Germline-derived CDR1 and CDR2 are SGHRS and YFSETQ. Here the CDR3 reads CASSLGIRTGGPNTGELFF. Here the CDR3 DNA reads TGCGCCAGCAGCTTGGGGATAAGAACGGGAGGGCCGAACACCGGGGAGCTGTTTTTT.

The rearrangement uses TRBV7-8 and TRBJ2-1; D not resolved. The CDR3 loop spans 12 amino acids. The V end lost 2 bases, the J end lost 6 bases, and 5 bases lay between the germline ends. CDR1 and CDR2 from the germline V gene are SGHVS and FQNEAQ. The DNA for the CDR3 is TGTGCCAGCAGCTTATCGAGCAATGAGCAGTTCTTC. Encoded protein: CASSLSSNEQFF.

This chain uses TRBV5-4 with TRBJ1-4; a weak D match, TRBD1 (6 bases). Germline V lookup: CDR1 SGHNT, CDR2 YYREEE (reference sequence). Trimming took 3 bases from V and 7 from J, leaving 19 bases between them. The CDR3 consists of 16 residues. The CDR3, as DNA: TGTGCCAGCAGCTCTGGCCGGGGGGGCCAGGGTGAAAAACTGTTTTTT. This translates into CASSSGRGGQGEKLFF.

The J gene is TRBJ2-1, the V gene TRBV9; 9 bases map to TRBD1. The CDR3 totals 16 residues. The V gene end was trimmed by 4 bases and the J gene end by 4 bases; junction bases not matched to a gene: 9. Germline CDR1 and CDR2: SGDLS and YYNGEE. The DNA for the CDR3 is TGTGCCAGCAGCCCTCCCACGGGACAGGGATACAATGAGCAGTTCTTC. Protein: CASSPPTGQGYNEQFF.

This chain connects TRBV27 to TRBJ2-3, with 7 positions matching TRBD1. The CDR3 sequence is 15 residues long. The V gene's germline CDR1 is MNHEY and CDR2 SMNVEV (reference sequence). The trim removed 8 bases at V and 0 bases at J, leaving 8 bases unmatched. The CDR3 spells CASWGQKHSTDTQYF. The CDR3 coding sequence is TGTGCCAGCTGGGGACAGAAACATAGCACAGATACGCAGTATTTT.